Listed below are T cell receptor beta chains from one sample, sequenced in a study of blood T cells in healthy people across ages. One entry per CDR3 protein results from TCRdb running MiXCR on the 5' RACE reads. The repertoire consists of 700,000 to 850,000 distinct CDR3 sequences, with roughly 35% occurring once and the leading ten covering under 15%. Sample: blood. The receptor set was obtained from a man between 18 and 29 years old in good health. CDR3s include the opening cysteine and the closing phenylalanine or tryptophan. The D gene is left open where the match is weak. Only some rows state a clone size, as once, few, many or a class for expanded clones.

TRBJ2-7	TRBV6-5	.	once	TGTGCCAGCAGTTACGCCAACGGAGGCTCCTACGAGCAGTACTTC	CASSYANGGSYEQYF
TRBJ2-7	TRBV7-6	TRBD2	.	TGTGCCAGCAGCACCCGGACTAGCGGTGCCTTCTACGAGCAGTACTTC	CASSTRTSGAFYEQYF
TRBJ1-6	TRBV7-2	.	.	TGTGCCAGCAGCCCTGGAGGGCACCCACGGAATTCACCCCTCCACTTT	CASSPGGHPRNSPLHF
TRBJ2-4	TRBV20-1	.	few	TGCAGTCCTTCTTGGACCGGACAGTCGGCCAACGGCGCGGCCAAAAACATTCAGTACTTC	CSPSWTGQSANGAAKNIQYF
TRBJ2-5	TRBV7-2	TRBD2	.	TGTGCCAGCAGCTTTTTGTTATTAGCGGGGGGGCCTAGTGAGCAGTACTTC	CASSFLLLAGGPSEQYF
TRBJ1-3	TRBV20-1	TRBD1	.	TGCAGTGCTTCCCTGGACAGGGGAAACACCATATATTTT	CSASLDRGNTIYF
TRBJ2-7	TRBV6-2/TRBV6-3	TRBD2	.	TGTGCCAGCAGGATAGGACTAGCTTACGAGCAGTACTTC	CASRIGLAYEQYF
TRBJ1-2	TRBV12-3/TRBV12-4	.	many	TGTGCCAGCAGGATAACAGCTTTAAGTGGCTACACCTTC	CASRITALSGYTF
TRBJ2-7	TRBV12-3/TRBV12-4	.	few	TGTGCCAGCAGTTTTGGTCGTGGCATCCCCTACGAGCAGTACTTC	CASSFGRGIPYEQYF
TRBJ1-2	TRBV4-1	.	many	TGCGCCAGCAGCCAAGCATCCCCCTATGGCTACACCTTC	CASSQASPYGYTF
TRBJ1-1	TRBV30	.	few	TGTGCCTGGAATAGGGTTAATGAAGCTTTCTTT	CAWNRVNEAFF
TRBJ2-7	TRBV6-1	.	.	TGTGCCAGCACCCAGGGGTTCTACGAGCAGTACTTC	CASTQGFYEQYF
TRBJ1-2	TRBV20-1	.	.	TGCAGTGCTAAGCGGGACGCCCTGAGAGATGGCTACACCTTC	CSAKRDALRDGYTF
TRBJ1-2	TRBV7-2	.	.	TGTGCCAGCAGCTTAGGGCCAAGTCCGGGTGGCTACACCTTC	CASSLGPSPGGYTF
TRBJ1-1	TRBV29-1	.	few	TGCAGCGTTGTGGCGGTGCTTGGGGGTGAAGCTTTCTTT	CSVVAVLGGEAFF
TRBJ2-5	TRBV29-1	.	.	TGCAGCGTTGAAGGCCCACAGGGAATTGGAGAGACCCAGTACTTC	CSVEGPQGIGETQYF
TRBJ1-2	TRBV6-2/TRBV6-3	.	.	TGTGCCAGCAGTTCCGGGCCGTCGGCTTACACCTTC	CASSSGPSAYTF
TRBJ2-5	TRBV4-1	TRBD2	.	TGCGCCAGCAGCCCAAGACTGACTAGCGGAGGACAAGAGACCCAGTACTTC	CASSPRLTSGGQETQYF
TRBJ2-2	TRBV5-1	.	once	TGCGCCAGCAGCTCCTCGCGGGGGCAGTTGGGCACCGGGGAGCTGTTTTTT	CASSSSRGQLGTGELFF
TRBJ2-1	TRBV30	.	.	TGTGCCTGGAATGTGATAACTGCGGGGAATGAGCAGTTCTTC	CAWNVITAGNEQFF
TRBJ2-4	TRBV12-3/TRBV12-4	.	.	TGTGCCAGCAGTGTAAACAGCCAAAACATTCAGTACTTC	CASSVNSQNIQYF
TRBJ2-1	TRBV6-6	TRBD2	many	TGTGCCAGCAGTTACTCAAGCGGGGGCGACAATGAGCAGTTCTTC	CASSYSSGGDNEQFF
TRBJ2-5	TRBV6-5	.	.	TGTGCCAGCAGTTACGGTGTTGGGAGAGAAGAGACCCAGTACTTC	CASSYGVGREETQYF